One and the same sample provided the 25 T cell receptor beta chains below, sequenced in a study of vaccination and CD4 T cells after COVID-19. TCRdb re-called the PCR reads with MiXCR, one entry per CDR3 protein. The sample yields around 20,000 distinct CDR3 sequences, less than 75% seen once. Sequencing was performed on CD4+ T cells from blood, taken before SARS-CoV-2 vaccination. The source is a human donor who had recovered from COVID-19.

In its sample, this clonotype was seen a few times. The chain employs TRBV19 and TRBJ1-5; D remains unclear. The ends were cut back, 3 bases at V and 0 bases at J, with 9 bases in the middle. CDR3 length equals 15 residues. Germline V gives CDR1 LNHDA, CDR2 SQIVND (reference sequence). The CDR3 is CASSIGGNSNQPQHF. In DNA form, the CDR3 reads TGTGCCAGTAGTATCGGCGGCAATAGCAATCAGCCCCAGCATTTT. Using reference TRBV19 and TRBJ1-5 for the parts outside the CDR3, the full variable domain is DGGITQSPKYLFRKEGQNVTLSCEQNLNHDAMYWYRQDPGQGLRLIYYSQIVNDFQKGDIAEGYSVSREKKESFPLTVTSAQKNPTAFYLCASSIGGNSNQPQHFGDGTRLSIL.

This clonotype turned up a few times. The DNA for the CDR3 is TGTGCCAGCAATGGGCTTTTGGCGGACACTGAAGCTTTCTTT. This sequence encodes CASNGLLADTEAFF. The V call is TRBV27, the J call TRBJ1-1; D unclear. CDR3 length: 14 residues. Germline-derived CDR1 and CDR2 are MNHEY and SMNVEV (reference sequence). Trimming removed 7 bases from V and 3 bases from J, with 15 bases in between.

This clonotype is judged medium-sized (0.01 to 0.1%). DNA for the CDR3: TGCAGTGCTAGAGATGGGGGGGGCCAGCCCCAGCATTTT. This gives the protein CSARDGGGQPQHF. The chain joins TRBV20-1 to TRBJ1-5; D is perhaps TRBD1 (6 bases). This CDR3 spans 13 amino acids. Trimming took off 0 bases at V and 7 bases at J, with 10 bases between the two ends. Germline loops: CDR1 DFQATT, CDR2 SNEGSKA (reference sequence).

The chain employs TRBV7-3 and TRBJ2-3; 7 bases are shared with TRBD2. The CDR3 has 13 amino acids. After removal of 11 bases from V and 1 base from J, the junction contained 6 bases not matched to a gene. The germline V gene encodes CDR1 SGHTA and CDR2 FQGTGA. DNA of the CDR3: TGTGCCTCCTCGGCGGGAGGCACAGATACGCAGTATTTT. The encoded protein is CASSAGGTDTQYF.

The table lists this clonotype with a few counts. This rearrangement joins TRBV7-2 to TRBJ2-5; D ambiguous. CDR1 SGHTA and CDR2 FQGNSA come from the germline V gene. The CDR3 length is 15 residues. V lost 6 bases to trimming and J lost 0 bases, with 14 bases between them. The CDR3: CASSSRRTNQETQYF. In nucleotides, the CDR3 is TGTGCCAGCAGTTCACGACGGACGAACCAAGAGACCCAGTACTTC.

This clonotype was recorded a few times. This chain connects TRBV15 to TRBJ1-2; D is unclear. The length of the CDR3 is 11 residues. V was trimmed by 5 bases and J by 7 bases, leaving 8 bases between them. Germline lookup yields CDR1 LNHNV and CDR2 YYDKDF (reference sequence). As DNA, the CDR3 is TGTGCCACCAGCGGTTACTCTGGCTACACCTTC. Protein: CATSGYSGYTF. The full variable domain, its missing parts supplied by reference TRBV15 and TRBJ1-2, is DAMVIQNPRYQVTQFGKPVTLSCSQTLNHNVMYWYQQKSSQAPKLLFHYYDKDFNNEADTPDNFQSRRPNTSFCFLDIRSPGLGDTAMYLCATSGYSGYTFGSGTRLTVV.

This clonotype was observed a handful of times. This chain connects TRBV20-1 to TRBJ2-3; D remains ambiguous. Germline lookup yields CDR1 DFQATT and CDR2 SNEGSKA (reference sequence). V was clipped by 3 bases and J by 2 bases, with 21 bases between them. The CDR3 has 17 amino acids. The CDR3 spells CSASPLDRRRPTDTQYF. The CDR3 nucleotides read TGCAGTGCTAGCCCGTTGGATCGTAGAAGGCCCACAGATACGCAGTATTTT.

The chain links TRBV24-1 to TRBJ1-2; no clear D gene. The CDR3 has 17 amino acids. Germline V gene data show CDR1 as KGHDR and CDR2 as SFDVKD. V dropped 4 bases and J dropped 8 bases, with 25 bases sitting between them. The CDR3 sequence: CATSDQSSEGSALGYTF. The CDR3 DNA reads TGTGCCACCAGTGACCAATCTTCCGAGGGCAGCGCGCTGGGCTACACCTTC.

CDR3 protein: CASSLIGSTEQFF. CDR3 DNA: TGTGCCAGCAGTTTAATAGGCTCCACTGAGCAGTTCTTC. The gene calls are TRBV12-3 or TRBV12-4 and TRBJ2-1; no clear D gene. The CDR3 runs to 13 residues. The V and J ends lost 2 bases and 9 bases respectively, with 11 bases between them.

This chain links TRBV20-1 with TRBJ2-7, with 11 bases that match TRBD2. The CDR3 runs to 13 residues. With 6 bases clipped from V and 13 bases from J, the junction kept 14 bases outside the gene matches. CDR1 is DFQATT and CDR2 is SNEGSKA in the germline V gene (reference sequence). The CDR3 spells CSARAPLAGVEYF. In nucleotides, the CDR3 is TGCAGTGCCCGAGCCCCACTAGCGGGAGTCGAATACTTC.

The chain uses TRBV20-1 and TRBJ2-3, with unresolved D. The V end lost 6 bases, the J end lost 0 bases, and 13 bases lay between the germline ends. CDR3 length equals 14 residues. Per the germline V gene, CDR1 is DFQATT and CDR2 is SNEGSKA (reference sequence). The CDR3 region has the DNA TGCAGTGCGGCGACATTTACTAGCACAGATACGCAGTATTTT. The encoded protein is CSAATFTSTDTQYF.

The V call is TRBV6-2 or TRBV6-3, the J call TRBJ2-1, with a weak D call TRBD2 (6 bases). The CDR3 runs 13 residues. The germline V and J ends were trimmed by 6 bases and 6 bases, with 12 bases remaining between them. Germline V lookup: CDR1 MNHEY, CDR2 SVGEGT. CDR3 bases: TGTGCCAGCAGACCGACTAGGGGCAATGAGCAGTTCTTC. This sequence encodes CASRPTRGNEQFF.

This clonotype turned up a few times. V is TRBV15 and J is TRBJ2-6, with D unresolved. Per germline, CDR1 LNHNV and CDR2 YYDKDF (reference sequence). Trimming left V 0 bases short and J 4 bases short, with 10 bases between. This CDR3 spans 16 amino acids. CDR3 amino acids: CATSRDLPSGANVLTF. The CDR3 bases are TGTGCCACCAGCAGAGATTTACCCTCGGGGGCCAACGTCCTGACTTTC.

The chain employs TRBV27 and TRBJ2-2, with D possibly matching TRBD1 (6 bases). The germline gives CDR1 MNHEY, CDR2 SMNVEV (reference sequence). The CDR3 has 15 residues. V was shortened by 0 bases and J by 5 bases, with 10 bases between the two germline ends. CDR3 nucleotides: TGTGCCAGCAGTTTATCGAATACAGGGACCGGGGAGCTGTTTTTT. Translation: CASSLSNTGTGELFF.

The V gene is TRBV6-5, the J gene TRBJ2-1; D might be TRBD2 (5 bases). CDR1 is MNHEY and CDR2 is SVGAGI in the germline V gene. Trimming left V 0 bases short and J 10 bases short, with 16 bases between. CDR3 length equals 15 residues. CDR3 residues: CASSYSSPTRAEQFF. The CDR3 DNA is TGTGCCAGCAGTTACTCTTCGCCTACTAGGGCCGAGCAGTTCTTC.

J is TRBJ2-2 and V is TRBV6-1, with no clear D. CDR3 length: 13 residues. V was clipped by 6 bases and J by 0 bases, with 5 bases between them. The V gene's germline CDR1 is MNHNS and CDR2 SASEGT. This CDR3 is CASSTPNTGELFF. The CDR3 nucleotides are TGTGCCAGCAGCACACCGAACACCGGGGAGCTGTTTTTT.

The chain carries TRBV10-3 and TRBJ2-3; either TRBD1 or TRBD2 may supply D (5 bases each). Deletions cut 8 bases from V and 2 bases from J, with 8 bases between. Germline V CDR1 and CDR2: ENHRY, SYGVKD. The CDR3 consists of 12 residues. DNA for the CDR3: TGTGCCATCCGGGACCTCACAGATACGCAGTATTTT. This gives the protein CAIRDLTDTQYF.

The CDR3 protein is CASSQVLAGNEQFF. CDR3 DNA: TGCGCCAGCAGCCAAGTGCTAGCGGGCAATGAGCAGTTCTTC. The V gene is TRBV4-3, the J gene TRBJ2-1, with 8 bases identical to TRBD2. The trim removed 1 base at V and 6 bases at J, leaving 2 bases unmatched. The germline V gene has CDR1 LGHNA and CDR2 YSLEER. CDR3 length: 14 amino acids.

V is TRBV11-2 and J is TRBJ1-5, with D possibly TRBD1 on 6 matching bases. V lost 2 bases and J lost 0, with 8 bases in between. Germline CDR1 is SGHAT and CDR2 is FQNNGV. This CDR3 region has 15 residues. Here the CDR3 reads CASSLRTDSNQPQHF. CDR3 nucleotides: TGTGCCAGCAGCTTAAGGACAGATAGCAATCAGCCCCAGCATTTT.

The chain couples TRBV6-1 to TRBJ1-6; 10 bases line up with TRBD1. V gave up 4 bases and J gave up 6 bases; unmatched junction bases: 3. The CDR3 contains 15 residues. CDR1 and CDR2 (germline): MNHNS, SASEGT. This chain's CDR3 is CASSGTGGFNSPLHF. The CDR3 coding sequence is TGTGCCAGCAGTGGGACAGGGGGATTTAATTCACCCCTCCACTTT.

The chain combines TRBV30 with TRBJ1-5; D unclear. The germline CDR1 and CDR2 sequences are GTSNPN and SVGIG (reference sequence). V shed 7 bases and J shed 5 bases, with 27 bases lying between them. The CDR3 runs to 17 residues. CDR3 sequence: CAYPAHIGMVYHQPQHF. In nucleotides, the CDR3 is TGTGCCTACCCTGCCCATATAGGGATGGTATACCATCAGCCCCAGCATTTT.

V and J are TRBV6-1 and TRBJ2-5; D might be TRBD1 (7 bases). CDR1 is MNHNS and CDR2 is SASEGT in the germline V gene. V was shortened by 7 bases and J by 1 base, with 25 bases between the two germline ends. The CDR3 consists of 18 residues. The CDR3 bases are TGTGCCAGCAAGGGACTCATCAACAGGGGCGGAGTCCAAGAGACCCAGTACTTC. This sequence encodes CASKGLINRGGVQETQYF.

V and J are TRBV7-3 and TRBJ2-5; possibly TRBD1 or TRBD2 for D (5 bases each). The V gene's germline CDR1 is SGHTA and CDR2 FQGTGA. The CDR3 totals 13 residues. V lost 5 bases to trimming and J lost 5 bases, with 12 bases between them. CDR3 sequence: CASSPQGAETQYF. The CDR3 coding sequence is TGTGCCAGCAGCCCCCAGGGAGCGGAGACCCAGTACTTC.

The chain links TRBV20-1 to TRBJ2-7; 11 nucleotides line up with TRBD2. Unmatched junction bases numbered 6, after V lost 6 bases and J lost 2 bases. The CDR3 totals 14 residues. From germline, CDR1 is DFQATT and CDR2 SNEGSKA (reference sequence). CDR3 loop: CSAPRLAGTYEQYF. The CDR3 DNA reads TGCAGTGCCCCCCGACTAGCGGGAACCTACGAGCAGTACTTC.

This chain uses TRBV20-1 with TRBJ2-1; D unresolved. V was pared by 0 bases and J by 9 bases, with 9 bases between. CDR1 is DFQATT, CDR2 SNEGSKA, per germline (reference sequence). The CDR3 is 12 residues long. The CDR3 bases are TGCAGTGCTAGAGATCCCGAACGTGAGCAGTTCTTC. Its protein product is CSARDPEREQFF.